Listed below are T cell receptor beta chains from one sample, sequenced in a study of response to subunit inactivated influenza vaccine. TCRdb used MiXCR to reprocess the RT-PCR reads, holding one entry per CDR3 protein. The sample records 500,000 to 600,000 distinct CDR3 sequences, less than 8% being singletons. This sample comprised PBMCs from blood, obtained approximately 25 months after vaccination. Receptors were obtained from a man between 50 and 75 years old who received an inactivated influenza vaccine. CDR3s include the opening cysteine and the closing phenylalanine or tryptophan. A D gene is named only where the DNA matches it firmly. Clone size appears in some rows only: once, few, many, or a class for an expanded clone.

d_gene	abundance	j_gene	v_gene	CDR3nt	CDR3aa
TRBD1	few	TRBJ2-7	TRBV20-1	TGCAGTGCTAGACCCGGGACAGTGACTGAGCAGTACTTC	CSARPGTVTEQYF
TRBD2	few	TRBJ2-1	TRBV20-1	TGCAGTGCGGCCGAGAGCGGGGGGCTGCACAATGAGCAGTTCTTC	CSAAESGGLHNEQFF
TRBD1	few	TRBJ2-1	TRBV20-1	TGCAGTGCCAACATAGGGACAGGGATCTCTGAGCAGTTCTTC	CSANIGTGISEQFF
TRBD2	few	TRBJ2-1	TRBV4-1	TGCGCCAGCAGCCAAGTTCTAGCGGGTTCCTACAATGAGCAGTTCTTC	CASSQVLAGSYNEQFF
-	-	TRBJ2-7	TRBV20-1	TGCAGTGCTAGAGACCAGGGCTACGAGCAGTACTTC	CSARDQGYEQYF
-	few	TRBJ2-1	TRBV7-9	TGTGCCAGCAGCCACGACACGGGAAATGAGCAGTTCTTC	CASSHDTGNEQFF
-	many	TRBJ1-5	TRBV20-1	TGCAGTGCTGGAGGGGCCCTTGGTCAGCCCCAGCATTTT	CSAGGALGQPQHF
-	few	TRBJ2-1	TRBV20-1	TGCAGTGCTAGAGATCTCGCCGGGGATTCCTACAATGAGCAGTTCTTC	CSARDLAGDSYNEQFF
-	-	TRBJ2-7	TRBV6-1	TGTGCCAGCAGTGAGACAGGCCTATTAACCTACGAGCAGTACTTC	CASSETGLLTYEQYF
-	few	TRBJ1-4	TRBV20-1	TGCAGTGCTAGACCGGACGGTGAAAAACTGTTTTTT	CSARPDGEKLFF
TRBD1	few	TRBJ2-3	TRBV4-2	TGTGCCAGCAGCCAAGAGGGACAGGGAGAAGGAAATACGCAGTATTTT	CASSQEGQGEGNTQYF
-	few	TRBJ2-7	TRBV6-5	TGTGCCAGCAGTTACTCGACTAGTCAATACTACGAGCAGTACTTC	CASSYSTSQYYEQYF
-	many	TRBJ2-3	TRBV28	TGTGCCAGCAGCGGCCGGGGTGGAACAGATACGCAGTATTTT	CASSGRGGTDTQYF
TRBD2	many	TRBJ2-1	TRBV29-1	TGCAGCGTTGCAGCGGGATGGGAGAATGAGCAGTTCTTC	CSVAAGWENEQFF
TRBD1	-	TRBJ1-1	TRBV29-1	TGCAGCGTCGGAACAGGGGGCCGGGTCGGCACTGAAGCTTTCTTT	CSVGTGGRVGTEAFF
-	-	TRBJ1-2	TRBV21-1	TGTGCCAGCAGCAAAGGTCCCGGACAGATGACTCATGGCTACACCTTC	CASSKGPGQMTHGYTF
TRBD2	few	TRBJ2-1	TRBV10-3	TGTGCCATCAGTGGGCCCGTCCTAGCGGATAACAATGAGCAGTTCTTC	CAISGPVLADNNEQFF
-	-	TRBJ2-3	TRBV28	TGTGCCAGCAGTTTTAAGCGAGGCACAGATACGCAGTATTTT	CASSFKRGTDTQYF
-	few	TRBJ2-7	TRBV20-1	TGCAGTGCTAGACAGAACTCCTACGAGCAGTACTTC	CSARQNSYEQYF
-	few	TRBJ2-7	TRBV20-1	TGCAGTGCTAGAGACGACAGGCACGAGCAGTACTTC	CSARDDRHEQYF
-	few	TRBJ2-5	TRBV20-1	TGCAGTGCTAGAATGGCAGCAGGGAAGACCCAGTACTTC	CSARMAAGKTQYF
-	few	TRBJ1-2	TRBV29-1	TGCAGCGTTGCGGTAGGGGGGATTAACTATGGCTACACCTTC	CSVAVGGINYGYTF
-	-	TRBJ1-2	TRBV27	TGTGCCAGCAGTCCGAATGGGCGCGACTATGGCTACACCTTC	CASSPNGRDYGYTF
-	many	TRBJ2-7	TRBV4-3	TGCGCCAGCAGCCGAGGACTGACCTACGAGCAGTACTTC	CASSRGLTYEQYF
-	few	TRBJ2-5	TRBV9	TGTGCCAGCAGCGTAGGAAATCCCAACCAAGAGACCCAGTACTTC	CASSVGNPNQETQYF
TRBD1	few	TRBJ2-7	TRBV19	TGTGCCAGTAGTTCCAGACAGGGGGCTCGCTCCTACGAGCAGTACTTC	CASSSRQGARSYEQYF
-	-	TRBJ1-1	TRBV29-1	TGCAGCGTTTTTGTGACGAACACTGAAGCTTTCTTT	CSVFVTNTEAFF
-	few	TRBJ2-3	TRBV4-3	TGCGCCAGCAGCCAAGGGGGCGCGGTAAGGGGAGATACGCAGTATTTT	CASSQGGAVRGDTQYF
-	-	TRBJ1-1	TRBV12-3/TRBV12-4	TGTGCCAGCAGTTTGGGACTCGGGGACACTGAAGCTTTCTTT	CASSLGLGDTEAFF
-	many	TRBJ2-7	TRBV4-1	TGCGCCAGCAGCCAATCGGGCCGGGACGAGCAGTACTTC	CASSQSGRDEQYF
-	-	TRBJ2-3	TRBV27	TGTGCCAGCAGAGGTCCGTCTAGATACGATACGCAGTATTTT	CASRGPSRYDTQYF
-	few	TRBJ2-3	TRBV20-1	TGCAGTGCTAGAGATTCGGGAAGGGAGAAGGGTACAGATACGCAGTATTTT	CSARDSGREKGTDTQYF
-	many	TRBJ2-7	TRBV20-1	TGCAGTGCTAGAGCTACGGGACTGGCAAACTACGAGCAGTACTTC	CSARATGLANYEQYF
-	many	TRBJ2-1	TRBV2	TGTGCCAGCAGTGACTCGTCGGAGTCCTACAATGAGCAGTTCTTC	CASSDSSESYNEQFF
TRBD1	many	TRBJ2-1	TRBV25-1	TGTGCCAGCGGACAGGGGAATGAGCAGTTCTTC	CASGQGNEQFF
TRBD2	-	TRBJ2-7	TRBV5-1	TGCGCCAGCAGCTCGATGACTAGCGGGGCCACCTACGAGCAGTACTTC	CASSSMTSGATYEQYF
-	-	TRBJ2-3	TRBV11-3	TGTGCCAGCAGCTTAGGGGGGGCGGAAGATACGCAGTATTTT	CASSLGGAEDTQYF
TRBD1	many	TRBJ2-7	TRBV20-1	TGCAGTGCCTGGGACAGGGGCCACGAGCAGTACTTC	CSAWDRGHEQYF
TRBD1	many	TRBJ1-2	TRBV4-3	TGCGCCAGCAGCCAAGATGCACAGGGGGACGGTGGCTACACCTTC	CASSQDAQGDGGYTF
TRBD1	many	TRBJ1-1	TRBV5-6	TGTGCCAGCAGCCCTCCGGGACAGGGAAGGACTGAAGCTTTCTTT	CASSPPGQGRTEAFF
-	few	TRBJ1-5	TRBV28	TGTGCCAGCAGAGGTGGTCCAAGCAATCAGCCCCAGCATTTT	CASRGGPSNQPQHF
-	few	TRBJ1-5	TRBV10-3	TGTGCCATCAGTGGACCTAATCAGCCCCAGCATTTT	CAISGPNQPQHF
-	few	TRBJ2-1	TRBV12-3/TRBV12-4	TGTGCCAGCAGTTTAGCCGAGGGAAGGTCCAACAATGAGCAGTTCTTC	CASSLAEGRSNNEQFF